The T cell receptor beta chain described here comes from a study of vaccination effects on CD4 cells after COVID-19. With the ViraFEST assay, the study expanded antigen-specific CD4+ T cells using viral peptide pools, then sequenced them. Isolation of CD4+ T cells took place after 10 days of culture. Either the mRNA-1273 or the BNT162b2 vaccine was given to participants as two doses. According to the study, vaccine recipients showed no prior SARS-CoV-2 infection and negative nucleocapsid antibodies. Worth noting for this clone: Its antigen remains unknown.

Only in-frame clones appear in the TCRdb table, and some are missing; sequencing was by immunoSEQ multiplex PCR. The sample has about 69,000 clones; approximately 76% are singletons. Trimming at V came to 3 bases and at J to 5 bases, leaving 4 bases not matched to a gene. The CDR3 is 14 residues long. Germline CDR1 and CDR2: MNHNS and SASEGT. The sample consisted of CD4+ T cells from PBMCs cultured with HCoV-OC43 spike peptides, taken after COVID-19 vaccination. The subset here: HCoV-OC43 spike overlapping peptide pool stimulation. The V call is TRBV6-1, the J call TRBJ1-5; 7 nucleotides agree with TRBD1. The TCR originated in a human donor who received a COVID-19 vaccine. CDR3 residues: CASSDKTGDQPQHF. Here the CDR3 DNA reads TGTGCCAGCAGTGACAAAACAGGGGATCAGCCCCAGCATTTT.